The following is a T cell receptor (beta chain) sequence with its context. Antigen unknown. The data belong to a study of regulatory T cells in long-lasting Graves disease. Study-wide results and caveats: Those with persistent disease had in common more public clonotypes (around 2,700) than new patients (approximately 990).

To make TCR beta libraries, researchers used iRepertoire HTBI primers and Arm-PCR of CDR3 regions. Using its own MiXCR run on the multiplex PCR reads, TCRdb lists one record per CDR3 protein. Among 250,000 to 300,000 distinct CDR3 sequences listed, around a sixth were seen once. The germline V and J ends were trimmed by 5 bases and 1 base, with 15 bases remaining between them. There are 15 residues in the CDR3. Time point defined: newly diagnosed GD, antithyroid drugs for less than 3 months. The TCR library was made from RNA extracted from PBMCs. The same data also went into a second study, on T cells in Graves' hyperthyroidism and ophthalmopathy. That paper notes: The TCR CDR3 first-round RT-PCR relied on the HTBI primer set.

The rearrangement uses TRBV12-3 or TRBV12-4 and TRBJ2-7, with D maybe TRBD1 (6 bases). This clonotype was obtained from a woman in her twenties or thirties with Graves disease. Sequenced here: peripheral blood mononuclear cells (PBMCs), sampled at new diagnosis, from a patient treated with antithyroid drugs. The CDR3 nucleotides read TGTGCCAGCAGTAGACACAGGGATAGGTCCTACGAGCAGTACTTC. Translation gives CASSRHRDRSYEQYF.